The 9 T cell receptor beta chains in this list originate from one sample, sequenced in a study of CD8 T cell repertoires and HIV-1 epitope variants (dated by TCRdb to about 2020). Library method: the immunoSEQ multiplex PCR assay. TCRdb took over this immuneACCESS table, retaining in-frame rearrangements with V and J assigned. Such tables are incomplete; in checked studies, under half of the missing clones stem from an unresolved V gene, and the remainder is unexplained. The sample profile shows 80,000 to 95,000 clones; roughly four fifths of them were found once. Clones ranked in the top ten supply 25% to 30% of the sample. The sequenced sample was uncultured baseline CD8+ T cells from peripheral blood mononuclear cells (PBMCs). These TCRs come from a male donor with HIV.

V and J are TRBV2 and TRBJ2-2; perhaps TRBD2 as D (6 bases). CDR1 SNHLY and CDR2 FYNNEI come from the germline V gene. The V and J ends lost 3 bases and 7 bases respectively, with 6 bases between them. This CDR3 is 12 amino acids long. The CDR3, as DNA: TGTGCCAGCAGTGAGGAGGGCGGGGAGCTGTTTTTT. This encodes CASSEEGGELFF.

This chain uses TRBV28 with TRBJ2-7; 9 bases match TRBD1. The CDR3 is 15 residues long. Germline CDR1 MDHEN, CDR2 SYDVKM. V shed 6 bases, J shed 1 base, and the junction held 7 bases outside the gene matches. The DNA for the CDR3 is TGTGCCAGCAGCCTAGACAGGGGGGTATCCTACGAGCAGTACTTC. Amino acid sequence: CASSLDRGVSYEQYF.

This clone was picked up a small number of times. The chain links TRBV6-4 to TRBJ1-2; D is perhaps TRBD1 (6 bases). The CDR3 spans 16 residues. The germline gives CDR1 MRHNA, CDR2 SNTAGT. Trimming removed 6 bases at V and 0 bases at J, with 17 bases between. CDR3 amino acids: CASSPLGGQTNYGYTF. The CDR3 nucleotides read TGTGCCAGCAGCCCCCTCGGGGGCCAGACTAACTATGGCTACACCTTC.

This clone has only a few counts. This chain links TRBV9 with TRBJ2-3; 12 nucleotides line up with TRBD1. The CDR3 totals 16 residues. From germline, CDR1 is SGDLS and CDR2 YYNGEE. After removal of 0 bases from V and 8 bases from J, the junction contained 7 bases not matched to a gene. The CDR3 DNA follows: TGTGCCAGCAGCGTAGATTGGGACAGGGGGCGCATTACGCAGTATTTT. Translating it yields CASSVDWDRGRITQYF.

CDR3 nucleotides: TGCGCCAGCAGCCAAGGGACAGGGCTGGCTCGCTATGGCTACACCTTC. Protein product: CASSQGTGLARYGYTF. This chain uses TRBV4-3 with TRBJ1-2, with TRBD1 matching 8 bases. The CDR3 sequence is 16 residues long. V trimming: 1 base; J trimming: 4 bases; junction bases outside the gene matches: 8. Germline loops: CDR1 LGHNA, CDR2 YSLEER.

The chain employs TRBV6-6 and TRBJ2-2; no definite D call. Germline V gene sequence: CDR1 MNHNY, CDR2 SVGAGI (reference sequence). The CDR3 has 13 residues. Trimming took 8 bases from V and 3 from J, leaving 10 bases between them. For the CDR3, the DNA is TGTGCCAGCGGAAAGCAGGACACCGGGGAGCTGTTTTTT. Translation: CASGKQDTGELFF.

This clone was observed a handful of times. This chain's CDR3 is CASSQLRETQYF. The CDR3 DNA reads TGTGCCAGCAGCCAATTGAGAGAGACCCAGTACTTC. This chain joins TRBV14 and TRBJ2-5, with D unclear. Between the trimmed V and J ends, which lost 2 bases and 4 bases, there was a span of 5 bases. The CDR3 is 12 amino acids. The germline V gene encodes CDR1 SGHDN and CDR2 FVKESK.

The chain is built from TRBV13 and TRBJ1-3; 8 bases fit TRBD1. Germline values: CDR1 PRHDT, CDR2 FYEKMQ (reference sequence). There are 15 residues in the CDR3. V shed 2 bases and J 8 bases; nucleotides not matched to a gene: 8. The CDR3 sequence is CASSLLAGGRDTIYF. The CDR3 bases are TGTGCCAGCAGCTTACTCGCAGGGGGCAGGGACACCATATATTTT.

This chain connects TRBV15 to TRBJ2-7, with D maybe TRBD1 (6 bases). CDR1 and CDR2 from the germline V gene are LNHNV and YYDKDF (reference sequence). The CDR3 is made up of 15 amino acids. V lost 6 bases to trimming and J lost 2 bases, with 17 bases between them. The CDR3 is CATSREQGAPYEQYF. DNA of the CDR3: TGTGCCACCAGTCGTGAACAGGGTGCCCCCTACGAGCAGTACTTC.